The TCR beta chain under discussion was sequenced for a study of siplizumab effects on memory and regulatory T cells. The CDR3 consists of 14 residues. The V segment lost 4 bases and the J segment 9 bases; nucleotides outside the gene matches: 10. Germline CDR1 is SQVTM and CDR2 is ANQGSEA. Findings of the study overall: Naive T cells were seen as more diverse than memory cells and as major alloresponse contributors. No naive or memory phenotype could be assigned to roughly 80-95% of proliferating clones.

Using immunoSEQ multiplex PCR, the repertoire was profiled, and TCRdb retains in-frame clones only, with some absent. The table has roughly 56,000 clones, more than 85% seen once. Of note for this clone: As yet, its antigen is unknown.

Sequenced sample: CD8+ T cells sorted from blood. The genes are TRBV29-1 and TRBJ1-5, with TRBD1 matching over 9 bases. The sequence was collected from a human donor in good health. The CDR3 nucleotides are TGCAGCGTTGGGGACAGGGTTTTTTTTTGGCCCCAGCATTTT. Translated, it gives CSVGDRVFFWPQHF.